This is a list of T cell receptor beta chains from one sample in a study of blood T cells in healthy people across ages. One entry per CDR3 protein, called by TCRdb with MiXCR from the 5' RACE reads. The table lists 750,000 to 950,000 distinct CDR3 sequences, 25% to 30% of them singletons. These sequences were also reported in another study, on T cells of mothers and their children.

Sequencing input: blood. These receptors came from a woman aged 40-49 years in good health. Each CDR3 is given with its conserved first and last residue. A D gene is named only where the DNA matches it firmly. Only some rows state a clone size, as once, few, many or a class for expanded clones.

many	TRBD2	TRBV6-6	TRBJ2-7	TGTGCCAGCAGCCTCGCTGGGACTAGCGGAGGGCCCCCTGAGCAGTACTTC	CASSLAGTSGGPPEQYF
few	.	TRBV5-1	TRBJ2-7	TGCGCCAGCAGCGAGGACACCTCCTACGAGCAGTACTTC	CASSEDTSYEQYF
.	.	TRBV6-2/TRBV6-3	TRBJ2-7	TGTGCCAGCAGTGCAGGGGGGCCCCAGTACTTC	CASSAGGPQYF
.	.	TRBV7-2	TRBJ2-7	TGTGCCAGCAGCTTCGGGGTGGGACTCAGCTCCTACGAGCAGTACTTC	CASSFGVGLSSYEQYF
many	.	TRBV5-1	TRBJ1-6	TGCGCCAGCAGCTACCAAGATAATTCACCCCTCCACTTT	CASSYQDNSPLHF
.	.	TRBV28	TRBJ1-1	TGTGCCAGCAGAGCAATTCTATTCACCGCTGAAGCTTTCTTT	CASRAILFTAEAFF
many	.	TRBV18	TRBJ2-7	TGTGCCAGCTCACCAGGCCAGGGGATCTACGAGCAGTACTTC	CASSPGQGIYEQYF
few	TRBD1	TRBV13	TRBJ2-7	TGTGCCAGCAGCTCGCAGGACAGGGGAGGCACTGAGTTCTACGAGCAGTACTTC	CASSSQDRGGTEFYEQYF
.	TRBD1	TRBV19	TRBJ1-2	TGTGCCAGTAGTACGATAAGGGGAGGACAGGAAATTAACTATGGCTACACCTTC	CASSTIRGGQEINYGYTF
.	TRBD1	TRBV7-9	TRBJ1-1	TGTGCCAGCAGCTCCCACGGGACAGATAACACTGAAGCTTTCTTT	CASSSHGTDNTEAFF
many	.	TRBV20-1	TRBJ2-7	TGCAGTGCTAGACAGGGTCCTTCAGACGGGGAGCAGTACTTC	CSARQGPSDGEQYF
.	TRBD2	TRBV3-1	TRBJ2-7	TGTGCCAGCAGCCAAGGGCTAGCGGGAGACGACTCCTACGAGCAGTACTTC	CASSQGLAGDDSYEQYF
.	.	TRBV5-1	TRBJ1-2	TGCGCCAGCAGCTTGGGTATGGATGGCTACACCTTC	CASSLGMDGYTF
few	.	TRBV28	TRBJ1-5	TGTGCCAGCAGTGCCGGACGGAACAATCAGCCCCAGCATTTT	CASSAGRNNQPQHF
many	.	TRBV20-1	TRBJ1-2	TGCAGTGGTTCCGGCGAGGCGAACTATGGCTACACCTTC	CSGSGEANYGYTF
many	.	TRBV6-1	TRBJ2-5	TGTGCCAGCAGTGAAGAGACCCAGTACTTC	CASSEETQYF
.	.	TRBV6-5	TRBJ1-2	TGTACCAGCAGATCTGAGACGGCGCGGGGCTACACCTTC	CTSRSETARGYTF
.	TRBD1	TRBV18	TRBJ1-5	TGTGCCAGCTCAATCGGGACAGGCAATCAGCCCCAGCATTTT	CASSIGTGNQPQHF
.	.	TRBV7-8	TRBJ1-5	TGTGCCAGCAGCCACTCGAGGGTAATTAGCAATCAGCCCCAGCATTTT	CASSHSRVISNQPQHF
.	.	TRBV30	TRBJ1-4	TGTGCCTGGAGTTCCGGGGCAGGGAGTGAAAAACTGTTTTTT	CAWSSGAGSEKLFF
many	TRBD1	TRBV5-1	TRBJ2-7	TGCGCCAGCAGCTTGGGGACAGGGTTGACGGGTCCATCCTACGAGCAGTACTTC	CASSLGTGLTGPSYEQYF
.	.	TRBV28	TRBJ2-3	TGTGCCAGCAGTTCTCGGACAGCTGATAGCACAGATACGCAGTATTTT	CASSSRTADSTDTQYF
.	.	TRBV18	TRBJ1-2	TGTGCCAGCTCATCTCTGGACAGAAACTATGGCTACACCTTC	CASSSLDRNYGYTF